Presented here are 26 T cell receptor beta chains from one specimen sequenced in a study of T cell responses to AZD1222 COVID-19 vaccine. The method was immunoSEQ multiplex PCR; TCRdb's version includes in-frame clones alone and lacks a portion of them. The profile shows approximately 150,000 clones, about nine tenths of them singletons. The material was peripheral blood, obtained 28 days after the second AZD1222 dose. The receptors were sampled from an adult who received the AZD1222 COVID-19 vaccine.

In DNA, the CDR3 is TGTGCCAGCAGCTTGGCCTACGAGCAGTACTTC. As protein: CASSLAYEQYF. This chain uses TRBV11-2 with TRBJ2-7, with unresolved D. CDR1 and CDR2 from the germline V gene are SGHAT and FQNNGV. This CDR3 has 11 amino acids. V was shortened by 3 bases and J by 2 bases, with 2 bases between the two germline ends.

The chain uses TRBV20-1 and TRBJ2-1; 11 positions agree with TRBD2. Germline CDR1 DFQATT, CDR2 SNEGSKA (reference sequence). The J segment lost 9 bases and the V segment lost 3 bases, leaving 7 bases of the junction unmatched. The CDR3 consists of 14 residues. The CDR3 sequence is CSASRLAGTGEQFF. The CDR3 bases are TGCAGTGCTAGTAGACTAGCGGGAACGGGTGAGCAGTTCTTC.

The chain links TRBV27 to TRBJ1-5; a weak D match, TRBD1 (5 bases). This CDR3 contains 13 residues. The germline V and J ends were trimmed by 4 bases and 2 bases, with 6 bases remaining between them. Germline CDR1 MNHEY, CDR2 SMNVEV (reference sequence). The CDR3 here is CASSWGGNQPQHF. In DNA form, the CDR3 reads TGTGCCAGCAGTTGGGGGGGCAATCAGCCCCAGCATTTT.

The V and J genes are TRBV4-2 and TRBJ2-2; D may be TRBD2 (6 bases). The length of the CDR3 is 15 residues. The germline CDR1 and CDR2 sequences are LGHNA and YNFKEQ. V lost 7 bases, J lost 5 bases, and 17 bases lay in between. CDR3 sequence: CASNHPGGETGELFF. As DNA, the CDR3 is TGTGCCAGCAACCACCCAGGAGGGGAGACCGGGGAGCTGTTTTTT.

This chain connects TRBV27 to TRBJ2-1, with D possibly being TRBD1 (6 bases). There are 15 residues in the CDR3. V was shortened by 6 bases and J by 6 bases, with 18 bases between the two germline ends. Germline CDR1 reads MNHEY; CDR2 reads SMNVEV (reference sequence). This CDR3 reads CASSQWTVPVNEQFF. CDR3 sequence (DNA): TGTGCCAGCAGCCAGTGGACAGTCCCCGTCAATGAGCAGTTCTTC.

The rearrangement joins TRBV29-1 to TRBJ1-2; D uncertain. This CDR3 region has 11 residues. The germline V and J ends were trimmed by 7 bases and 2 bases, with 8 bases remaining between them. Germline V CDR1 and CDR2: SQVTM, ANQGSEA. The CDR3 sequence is CSGSTNYGYTF. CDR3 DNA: TGCAGCGGTAGCACAAACTATGGCTACACCTTC.

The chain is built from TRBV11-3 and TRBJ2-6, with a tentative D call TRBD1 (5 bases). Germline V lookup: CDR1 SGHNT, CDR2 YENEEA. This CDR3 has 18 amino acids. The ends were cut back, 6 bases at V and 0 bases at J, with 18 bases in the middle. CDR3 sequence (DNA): TGTGCCAGCAGACTCACCGAAAGGGGTGGCTCTGGGGCCAACGTCCTGACTTTC. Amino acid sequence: CASRLTERGGSGANVLTF.

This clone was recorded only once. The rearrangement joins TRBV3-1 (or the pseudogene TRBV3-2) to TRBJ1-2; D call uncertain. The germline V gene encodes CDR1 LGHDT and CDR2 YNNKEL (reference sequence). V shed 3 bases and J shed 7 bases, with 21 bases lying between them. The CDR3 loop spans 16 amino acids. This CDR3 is CASSQSRAQTPSGYTF. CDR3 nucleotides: TGTGCCAGCAGCCAGAGCCGGGCCCAGACTCCGAGTGGCTACACCTTC.

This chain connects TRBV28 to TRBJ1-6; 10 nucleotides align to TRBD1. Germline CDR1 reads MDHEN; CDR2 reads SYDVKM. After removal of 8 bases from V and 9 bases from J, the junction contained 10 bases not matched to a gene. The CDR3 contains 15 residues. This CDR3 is CASGSTGTGVSPLHF. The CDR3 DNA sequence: TGTGCCAGCGGCTCTACCGGGACAGGGGTTTCACCCCTCCACTTT.

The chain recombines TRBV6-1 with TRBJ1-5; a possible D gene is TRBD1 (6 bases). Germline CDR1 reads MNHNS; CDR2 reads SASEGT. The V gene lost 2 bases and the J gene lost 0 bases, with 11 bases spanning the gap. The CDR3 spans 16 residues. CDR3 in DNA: TGTGCCAGCAGTGAAAGGCAGGGGTATAGCAATCAGCCCCAGCATTTT. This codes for CASSERQGYSNQPQHF.

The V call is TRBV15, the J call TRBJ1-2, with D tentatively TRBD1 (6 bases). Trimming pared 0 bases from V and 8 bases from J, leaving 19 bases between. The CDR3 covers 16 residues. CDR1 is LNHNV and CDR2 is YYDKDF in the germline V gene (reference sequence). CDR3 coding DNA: TGTGCCACCAGCAGAGAGTACGCCTTACAGGGTTCGGGCTACACCTTC. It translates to CATSREYALQGSGYTF.

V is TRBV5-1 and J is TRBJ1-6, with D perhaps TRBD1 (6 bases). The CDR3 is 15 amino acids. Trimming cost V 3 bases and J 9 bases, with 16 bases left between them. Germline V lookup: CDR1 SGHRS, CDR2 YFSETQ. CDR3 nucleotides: TGCGCCAGCAGCTCCACCCAGGGGACGGGTTCACCCCTCCACTTT. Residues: CASSSTQGTGSPLHF.

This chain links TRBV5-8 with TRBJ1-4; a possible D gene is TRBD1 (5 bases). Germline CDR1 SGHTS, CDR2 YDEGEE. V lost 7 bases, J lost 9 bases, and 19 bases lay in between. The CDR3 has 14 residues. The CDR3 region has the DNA TGTGCCAGCCGCGGGGCAGGCCTTAGTCAAAAACTGTTTTTT. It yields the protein CASRGAGLSQKLFF.

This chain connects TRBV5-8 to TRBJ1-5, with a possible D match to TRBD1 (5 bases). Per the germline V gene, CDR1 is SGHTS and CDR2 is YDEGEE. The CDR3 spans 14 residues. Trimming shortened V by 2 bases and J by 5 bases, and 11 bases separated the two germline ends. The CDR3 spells CASSFLQGYQPQHF. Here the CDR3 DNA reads TGTGCCAGCAGCTTCCTTCAGGGTTATCAGCCCCAGCATTTT.

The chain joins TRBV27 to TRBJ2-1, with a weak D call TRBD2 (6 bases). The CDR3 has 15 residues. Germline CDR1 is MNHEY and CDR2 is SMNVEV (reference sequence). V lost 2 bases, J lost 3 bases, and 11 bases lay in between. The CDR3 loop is CASSLSGGVYNEQFF. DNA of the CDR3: TGTGCCAGCAGTTTAAGTGGCGGGGTCTACAATGAGCAGTTCTTC.

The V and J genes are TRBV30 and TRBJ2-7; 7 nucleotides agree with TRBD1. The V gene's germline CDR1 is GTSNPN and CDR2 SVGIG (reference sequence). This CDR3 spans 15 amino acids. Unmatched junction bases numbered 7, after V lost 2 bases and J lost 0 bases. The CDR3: CAWSKDRVISYEQYF. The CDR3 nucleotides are TGTGCCTGGAGTAAAGACAGGGTGATCTCCTACGAGCAGTACTTC.

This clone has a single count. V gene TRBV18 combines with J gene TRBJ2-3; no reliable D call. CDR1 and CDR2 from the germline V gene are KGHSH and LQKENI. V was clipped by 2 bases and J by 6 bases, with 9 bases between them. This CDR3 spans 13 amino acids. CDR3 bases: TGTGCCAGCTCACCATATGGCGATGATACGCAGTATTTT. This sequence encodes CASSPYGDDTQYF.

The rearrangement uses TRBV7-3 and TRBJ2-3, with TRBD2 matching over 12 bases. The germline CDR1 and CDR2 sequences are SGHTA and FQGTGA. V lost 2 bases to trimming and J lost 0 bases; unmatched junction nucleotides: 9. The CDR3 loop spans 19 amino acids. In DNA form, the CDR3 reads TGTGCCAGCAGCTTACTAGCGGGAGGGCCATACTCTAGCACAGATACGCAGTATTTT. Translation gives CASSLLAGGPYSSTDTQYF.

CDR3 in amino acids: CAWATGGSGYTF. The CDR3 coding sequence is TGTGCCTGGGCGACAGGGGGCAGTGGCTACACCTTC. The V and J genes are TRBV30 and TRBJ1-2; 10 bases map to TRBD1. CDR3 length: 12 residues. Per the germline V gene, CDR1 is GTSNPN and CDR2 is SVGIG (reference sequence). Trimming took 5 bases from V and 7 from J; bases not matched to a gene: 4.

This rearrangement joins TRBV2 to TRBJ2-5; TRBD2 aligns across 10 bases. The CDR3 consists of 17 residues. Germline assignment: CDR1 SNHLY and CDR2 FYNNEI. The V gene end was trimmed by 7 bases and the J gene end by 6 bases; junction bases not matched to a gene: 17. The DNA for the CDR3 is TGTGCCAGCACCTCTTTTGGGCTAGCGGGAGACGGGAAGACCCAGTACTTC. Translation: CASTSFGLAGDGKTQYF.

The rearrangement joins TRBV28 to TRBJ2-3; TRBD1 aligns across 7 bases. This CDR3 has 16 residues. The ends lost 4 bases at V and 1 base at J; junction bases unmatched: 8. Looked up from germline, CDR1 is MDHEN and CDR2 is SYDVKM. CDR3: CASSSPRDRGTDTQYF. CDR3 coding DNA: TGTGCCAGCAGTTCTCCGCGCGACAGGGGCACAGATACGCAGTATTTT.

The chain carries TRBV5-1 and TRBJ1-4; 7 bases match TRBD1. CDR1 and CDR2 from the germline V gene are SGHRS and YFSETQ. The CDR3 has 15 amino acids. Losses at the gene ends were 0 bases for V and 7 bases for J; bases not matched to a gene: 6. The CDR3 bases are TGCGCCAGCAGCTTGGAGGCAGGGGGAGGTGAAAAACTGTTTTTT. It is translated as CASSLEAGGGEKLFF.

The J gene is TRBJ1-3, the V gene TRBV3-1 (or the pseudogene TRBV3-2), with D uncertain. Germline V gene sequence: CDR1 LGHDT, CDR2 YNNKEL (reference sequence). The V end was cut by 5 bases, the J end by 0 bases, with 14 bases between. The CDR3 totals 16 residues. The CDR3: CASSLTAGSSGNTIYF. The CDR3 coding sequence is TGTGCCAGCAGCTTGACGGCGGGGAGCTCTGGAAACACCATATATTTT.

CDR3 region: CASSGLAGSRVDNEQFF. The DNA of the CDR3 is TGTGCCAGCAGTGGACTAGCGGGGAGTAGGGTGGACAATGAGCAGTTCTTC. The chain couples TRBV5-6 to TRBJ2-1; 12 bases agree with TRBD2. The CDR3 spans 17 residues. The germline gives CDR1 SGHDT, CDR2 YYEEEE. The V and J ends lost 5 bases and 5 bases, in that order; junction bases with no gene match: 11.

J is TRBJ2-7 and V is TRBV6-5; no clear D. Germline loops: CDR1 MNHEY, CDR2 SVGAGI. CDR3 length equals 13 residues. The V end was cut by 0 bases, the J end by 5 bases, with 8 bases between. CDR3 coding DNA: TGTGCCAGCAGTTACTCGAGTGGCCACGAGCAGTACTTC. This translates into CASSYSSGHEQYF.

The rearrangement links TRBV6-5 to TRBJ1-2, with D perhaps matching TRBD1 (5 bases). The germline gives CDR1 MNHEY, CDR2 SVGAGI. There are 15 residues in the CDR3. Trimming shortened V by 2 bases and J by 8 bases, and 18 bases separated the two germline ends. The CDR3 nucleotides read TGTGCCAGCAGTTACACCGGGACTGCCGTCCGGGGCTACACCTTC. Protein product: CASSYTGTAVRGYTF.